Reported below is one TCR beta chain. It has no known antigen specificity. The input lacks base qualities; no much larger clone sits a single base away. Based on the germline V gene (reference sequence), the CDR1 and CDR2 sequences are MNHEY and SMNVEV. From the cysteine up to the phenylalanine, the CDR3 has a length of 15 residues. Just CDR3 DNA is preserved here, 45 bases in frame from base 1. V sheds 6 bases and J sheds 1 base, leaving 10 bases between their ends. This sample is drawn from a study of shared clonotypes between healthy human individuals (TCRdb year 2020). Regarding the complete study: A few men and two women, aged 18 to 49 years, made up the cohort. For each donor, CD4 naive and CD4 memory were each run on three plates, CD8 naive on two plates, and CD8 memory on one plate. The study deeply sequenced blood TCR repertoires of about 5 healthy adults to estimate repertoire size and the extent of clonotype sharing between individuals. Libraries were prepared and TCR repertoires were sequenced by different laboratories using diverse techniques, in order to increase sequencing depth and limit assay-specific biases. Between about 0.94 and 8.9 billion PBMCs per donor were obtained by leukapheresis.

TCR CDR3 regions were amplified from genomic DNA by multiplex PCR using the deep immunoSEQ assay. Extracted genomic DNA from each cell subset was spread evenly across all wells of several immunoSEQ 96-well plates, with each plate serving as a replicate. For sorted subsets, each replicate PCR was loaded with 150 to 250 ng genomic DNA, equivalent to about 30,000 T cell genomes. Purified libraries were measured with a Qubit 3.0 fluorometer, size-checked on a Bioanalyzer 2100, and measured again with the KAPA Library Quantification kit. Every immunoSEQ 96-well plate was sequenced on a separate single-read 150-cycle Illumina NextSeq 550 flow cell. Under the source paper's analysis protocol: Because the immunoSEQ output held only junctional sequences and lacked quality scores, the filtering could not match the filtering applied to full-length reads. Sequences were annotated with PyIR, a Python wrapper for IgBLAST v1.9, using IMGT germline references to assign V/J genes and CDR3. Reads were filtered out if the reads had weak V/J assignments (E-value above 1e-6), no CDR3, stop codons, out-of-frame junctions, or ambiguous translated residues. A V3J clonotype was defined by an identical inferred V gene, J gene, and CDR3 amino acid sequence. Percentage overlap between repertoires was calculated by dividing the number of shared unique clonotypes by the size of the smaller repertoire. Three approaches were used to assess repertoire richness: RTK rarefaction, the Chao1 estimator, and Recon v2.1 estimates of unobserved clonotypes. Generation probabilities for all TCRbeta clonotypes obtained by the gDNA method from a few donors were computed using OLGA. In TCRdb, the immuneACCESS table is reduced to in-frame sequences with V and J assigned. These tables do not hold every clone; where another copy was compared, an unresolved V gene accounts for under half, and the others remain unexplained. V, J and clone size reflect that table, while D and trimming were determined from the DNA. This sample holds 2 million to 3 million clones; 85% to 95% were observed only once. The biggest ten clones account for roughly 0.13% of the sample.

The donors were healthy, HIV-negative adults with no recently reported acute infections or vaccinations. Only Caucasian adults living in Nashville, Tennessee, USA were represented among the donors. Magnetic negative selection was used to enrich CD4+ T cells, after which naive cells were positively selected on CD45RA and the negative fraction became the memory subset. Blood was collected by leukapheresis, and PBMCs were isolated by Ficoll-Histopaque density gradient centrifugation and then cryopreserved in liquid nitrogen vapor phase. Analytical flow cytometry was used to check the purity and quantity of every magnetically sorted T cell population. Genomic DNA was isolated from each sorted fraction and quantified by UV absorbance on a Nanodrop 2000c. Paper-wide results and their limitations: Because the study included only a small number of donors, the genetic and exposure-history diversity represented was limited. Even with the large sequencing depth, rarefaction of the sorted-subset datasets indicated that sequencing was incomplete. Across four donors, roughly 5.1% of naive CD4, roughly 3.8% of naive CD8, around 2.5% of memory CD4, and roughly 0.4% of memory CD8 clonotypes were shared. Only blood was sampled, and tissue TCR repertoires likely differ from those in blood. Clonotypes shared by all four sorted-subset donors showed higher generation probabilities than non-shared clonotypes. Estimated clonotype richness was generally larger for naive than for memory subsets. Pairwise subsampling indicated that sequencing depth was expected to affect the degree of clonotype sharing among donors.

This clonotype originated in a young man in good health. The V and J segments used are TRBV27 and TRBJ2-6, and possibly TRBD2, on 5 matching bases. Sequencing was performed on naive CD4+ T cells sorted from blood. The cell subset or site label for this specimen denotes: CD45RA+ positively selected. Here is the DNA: TGTGCCAGCAGCATAACGGGGTCTGGGGCCAACGTCCTGACTTTC. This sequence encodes CASSITGSGANVLTF.